These 5 T cell receptor beta chains came from one sample sequenced in a study of cytomegalovirus exposure and HLA in healthy donors. PCR was performed using 60 Vbeta and 13 Jbeta primers. Generated by immunoSEQ multiplex PCR, the TCRdb table keeps only in-frame clones and is missing some. In the table there are around 180,000 clones, about four fifths of which are singletons. The specimen sequenced was PBMCs. Every receptor here comes from a man younger than 35 in good health and CMV-seronegative.

The chain employs TRBV19 and TRBJ1-1, with 7 positions matching TRBD1. CDR3 length: 13 residues. V lost 4 bases, J lost 3 bases, and 2 bases stayed unmatched. Looked up from germline, CDR1 is LNHDA and CDR2 is SQIVND (reference sequence). In nucleotides, the CDR3 is TGTGCCAGTAGTACCACAGGGGACACTGAAGCTTTCTTT. Translated: CASSTTGDTEAFF.

This clone has just a few counts. The chain combines TRBV9 with TRBJ2-3; maybe TRBD2 (5 bases). V was clipped by 3 bases and J by 3 bases, with 8 bases between them. The germline V gene has CDR1 SGDLS and CDR2 YYNGEE. The CDR3 totals 13 residues. This chain's CDR3 is CASSERLTDTQYF. Written as DNA, the CDR3 is TGTGCCAGCAGCGAGAGACTAACAGATACGCAGTATTTT.

The rearrangement uses TRBV6-5 and TRBJ2-7; D may be TRBD1 (6 bases). CDR3 length: 15 amino acids. The germline V and J ends were trimmed by 2 bases and 0 bases, with 11 bases remaining between them. The germline V gene encodes CDR1 MNHEY and CDR2 SVGAGI. The CDR3 coding sequence is TGTGCCAGCAGTTACGGTCACAGGGTCTCCTACGAGCAGTACTTC. Protein sequence: CASSYGHRVSYEQYF.

This clone was recorded once. The V call is TRBV2, the J call TRBJ1-2; 9 nucleotides align to TRBD1. V shed 3 bases, J shed 4 bases, and the junction held 6 bases outside the gene matches. This CDR3 is built from 15 residues. The V gene's germline CDR1 is SNHLY and CDR2 FYNNEI. CDR3 residues: CASSDRDRALYGYTF. CDR3 sequence (DNA): TGTGCCAGCAGTGACCGGGACAGGGCCCTCTATGGCTACACCTTC.

The chain uses TRBV19 and TRBJ1-1; possible D gene TRBD1, 5 bases. The CDR3 is made up of 13 amino acids. V dropped 4 bases and J dropped 2 bases, with 8 bases sitting between them. Looked up from germline, CDR1 is LNHDA and CDR2 is SQIVND (reference sequence). CDR3 protein: CASSTTVNTEAFF. The CDR3 DNA is TGTGCCAGTAGTACGACAGTTAACACTGAAGCTTTCTTT.